This TCR beta chain originates from a study of cytomegalovirus exposure and HLA in healthy donors. The PCR used 60 Vbeta and 13 Jbeta primers. Generated by immunoSEQ multiplex PCR, the TCRdb table keeps only in-frame clones and is missing some. The table includes about 190,000 clones, over 70% detected once. CDR3 length: 13 amino acids. V lost 8 bases to trimming and J lost 5 bases; unmatched junction nucleotides: 8. CDR1 is MNHEY, CDR2 SVGAGI, per germline. Donors likely had unrecorded immune exposures despite being nominally healthy when sampled. Comments on this clone: Antigen unknown.

The study, taken as a whole, reports: Sequencing likely generated an artifact that appeared as a cluster of highly shared sequence variants. Researchers counted 180 or so TCR beta chains as cytomegalovirus-associated.

Sample: PBMCs. The receptor was derived from a man aged 50-60 years in good health and CMV-seronegative. The chain employs TRBV6-5 and TRBJ1-1, with 7 bases aligning to TRBD1. CDR3 nucleotides: TGTGCCAGCGCCAGGGCAGGGGGGACTGAAGCTTTCTTT. It codes for CASARAGGTEAFF.